This T cell receptor beta chain was captured in a study of T cells in women clearing cervical HPV infection (dated by TCRdb to 2016 to 2019). About the full investigation: Cases were roughly 23 women with histologically confirmed HPV16-related CIN3 or worse, including 2 invasive cancers. Controls were under 30 women whose single incident HPV16 infection cleared within 12 months without precancer or cancer developing. Blood from cases was drawn at the visit where the lesion was first identified, while blood from controls was drawn once the infection was no longer detected. For cases, a median interval of roughly 150 days, with an interquartile range of 90 to 200 days, was observed between lesion detection and blood sampling. Because only a few women had HLA typing data, the possibility that HLA type acted as a confounder could not be ruled out. An exploratory proof-of-principle case-control study, nested within the Guanacaste HPV Natural History Study in Costa Rica, was conducted to compare TCR repertoires across cervical HPV16 outcomes. Cases were matched to controls by age within five years and by the year the sample was collected. Cases had a median age of approximately 35 years and controls had a median age of around 41, with no significant differences in baseline characteristics. The parent cohort enrolled 8,500 to 13,000 women aged 18 or older in Guanacaste, Costa Rica, during about 1993 to 1994 and followed them for about 7 years. Quality controls consisted of five blinded duplicates per group, for a total of around 60 samples made up of roughly 50 participants and about ten replicates. Results the study describes overall, beyond this receptor: Cases had lower TRBV6-7 relative abundance than controls (0.11% versus 0.16%; Bonferroni P = 0.0008). Because of the cross-sectional design, the study could not determine whether the associations came before infection or resulted from infection, and neither effector/memory subsets nor HPV-specific T cells were isolated. By combining richness with V gene abundances, random forest classifiers separated cases from controls with an estimated AUC of roughly 0.8. CIN3+ cases had significantly higher TCR repertoire richness than controls across sequencing depths, but evenness did not differ between the groups. Because T-cell numbers per sample were unknown, differences in richness could reflect varying T-cell content rather than repertoire biology.

Every participant had a single incident cervical HPV16 infection, and women with prevalent HPV16 infections were excluded. Cervical HPV DNA was detected with MY09/MY11 PCR, and genotyping was done by dot-blot hybridization. Fifteen mL of heparinized blood was centrifuged, after which the buffy coat was aliquoted, frozen at -30 degrees C, and then stored at -80 degrees C. QIAGEN kits were used to extract genomic DNA from the buffy coat specimens. Comment on this clone: There is no known antigen for this receptor. The read ends 3 residues early relative to the CDR3; the germline J gene fills the gap.

The immunoSEQ assay used multiplex PCR to amplify TCR beta CDR3 regions from an average of approximately 1,100 ng of genomic DNA per sample. Primer bias was corrected in the assay by using a complete synthetic TCR repertoire to establish an amplification baseline. The amplicons were sequenced using the Illumina platform. On the study's bioinformatics: Error correction of the sequences involved clustering with frequency ratios plus a modified nearest-neighbor algorithm, after which the sequences were analyzed in the immunoSEQ Analyzer using IMGT gene definitions. TCR richness and evenness were averaged over 20 rarefaction repeats at each rarefaction depth, excluding samples with fewer sequences than the depth. Wilcoxon rank sum tests with FDR correction were used to compare V, D and J gene relative abundances between the groups. In the blinded duplicates, the intraclass correlation was about 96% for TCR richness and averaged about 80% across 60 to 70 gene segments. Drawn from immuneACCESS, this table holds only the in-frame rearrangements with V and J called that TCRdb kept. Clones are partly lost; checked studies trace under half to an unresolved V gene and leave the rest unexplained. That table furnishes V, J and clone size, whereas the DNA furnished D and trimming. This specimen's table enumerates under 45,000 clones. The top ten clonotypes cover 5.5% to 8% of the sample.

The CDR3 measures 16 amino acids from cysteine to phenylalanine. Sequencing covers 39 bases of the CDR3, shown here with the frame starting at base 1. The germline V gene specifies SNHLY as CDR1 and FYNNEI as CDR2. The chain is assembled from TRBV2 and TRBJ2-2; TRBD1 could be the D gene, as 6 bases match. The sample consisted of blood buffy coat. This receptor was obtained from a woman aged 18 to 75 with a cervical HPV16 infection that either progressed to CIN3+ or cleared (not recorded which). The CDR3 protein: CASSYSGVPGANVLFF. CDR3 DNA (partial): TGTGCCAGCAGCTACTCAGGGGTCCCTGGGGCCAACGTG.